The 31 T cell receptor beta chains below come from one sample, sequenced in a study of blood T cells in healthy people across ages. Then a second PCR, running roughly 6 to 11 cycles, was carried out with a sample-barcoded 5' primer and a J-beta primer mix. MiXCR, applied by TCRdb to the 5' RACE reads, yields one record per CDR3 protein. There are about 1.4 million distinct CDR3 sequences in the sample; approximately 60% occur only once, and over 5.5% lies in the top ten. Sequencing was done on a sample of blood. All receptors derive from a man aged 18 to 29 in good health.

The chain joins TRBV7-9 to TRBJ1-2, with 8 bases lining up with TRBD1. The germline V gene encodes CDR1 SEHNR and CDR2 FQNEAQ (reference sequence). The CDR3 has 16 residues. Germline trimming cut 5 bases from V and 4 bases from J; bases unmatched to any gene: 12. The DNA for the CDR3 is TGTGCCAGCAGCCCTACCCCAGGGGGCAAAGGCTATGGCTACACCTTC. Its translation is CASSPTPGGKGYGYTF.

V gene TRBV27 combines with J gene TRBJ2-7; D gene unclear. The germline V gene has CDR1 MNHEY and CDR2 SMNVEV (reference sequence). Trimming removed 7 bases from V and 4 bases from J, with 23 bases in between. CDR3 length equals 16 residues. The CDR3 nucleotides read TGTGCCAGCACTCTTAAGGCTGCCCGAATACCTTACGAGCAGTACTTC. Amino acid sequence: CASTLKAARIPYEQYF.

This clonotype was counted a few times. CDR3 sequence (DNA): TGTGCCACCAGCAGAGATCAGGACAGTAACTACGAGCAGTACTTC. This translates into CATSRDQDSNYEQYF. The chain links TRBV15 to TRBJ2-7, with a possible D match to TRBD1 (6 bases). The CDR3 loop spans 15 amino acids. CDR1 and CDR2 (germline): LNHNV, YYDKDF (reference sequence). Trimming left V 0 bases short and J 3 bases short, with 12 bases between.

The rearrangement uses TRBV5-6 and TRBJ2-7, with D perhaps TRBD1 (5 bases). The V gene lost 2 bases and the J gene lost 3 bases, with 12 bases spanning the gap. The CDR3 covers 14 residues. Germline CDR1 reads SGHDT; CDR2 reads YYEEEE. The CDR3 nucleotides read TGTGCCAGCAGCTTCCCAGGGATACACTACGAGCAGTACTTC. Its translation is CASSFPGIHYEQYF.

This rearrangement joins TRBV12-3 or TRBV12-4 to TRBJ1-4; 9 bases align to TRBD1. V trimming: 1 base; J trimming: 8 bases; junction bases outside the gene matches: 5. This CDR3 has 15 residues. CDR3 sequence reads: CASSLGDRDGEKLFF. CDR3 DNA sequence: TGTGCCAGCAGTTTAGGGGACAGGGACGGGGAAAAACTGTTTTTT.

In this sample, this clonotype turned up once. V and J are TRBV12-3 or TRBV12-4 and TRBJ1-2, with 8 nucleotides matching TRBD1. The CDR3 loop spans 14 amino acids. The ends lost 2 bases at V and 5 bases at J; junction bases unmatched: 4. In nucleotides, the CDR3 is TGTGCCAGCAGTTTAAGACAGGGGTGGTATGGCTACACCTTC. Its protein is CASSLRQGWYGYTF.

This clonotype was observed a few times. This chain's CDR3 is CSAELTAYGYTF. CDR3 bases: TGCAGCGCCGAACTAACGGCCTATGGCTACACCTTC. The chain links TRBV29-1 to TRBJ1-2; D ambiguous. CDR3 length: 12 residues. Germline V gene lookup returns CDR1 SQVTM and CDR2 ANQGSEA. V lost 7 bases and J 4 bases, leaving 13 bases between the germline ends.

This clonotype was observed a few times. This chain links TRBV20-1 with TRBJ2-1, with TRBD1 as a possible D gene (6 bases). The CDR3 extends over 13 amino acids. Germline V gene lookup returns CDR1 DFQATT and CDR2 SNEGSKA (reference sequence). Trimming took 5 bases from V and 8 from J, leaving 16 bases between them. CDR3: CSALAPGHHEQFF. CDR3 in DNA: TGCAGTGCTCTTGCCCCGGGACACCATGAGCAGTTCTTC.

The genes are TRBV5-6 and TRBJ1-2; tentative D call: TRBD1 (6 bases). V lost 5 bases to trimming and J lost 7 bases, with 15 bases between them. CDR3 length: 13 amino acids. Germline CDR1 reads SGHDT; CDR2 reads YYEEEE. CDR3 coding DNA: TGTGCCAGCAGGGCCGGGCAGGGGCCTGGCTACACCTTC. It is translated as CASRAGQGPGYTF.

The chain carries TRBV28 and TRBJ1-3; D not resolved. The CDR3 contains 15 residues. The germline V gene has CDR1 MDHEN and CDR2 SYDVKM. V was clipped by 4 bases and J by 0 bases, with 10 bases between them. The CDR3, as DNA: TGTGCCAGCAGTTACGGTGCAAACTCTGGAAACACCATATATTTT. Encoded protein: CASSYGANSGNTIYF.

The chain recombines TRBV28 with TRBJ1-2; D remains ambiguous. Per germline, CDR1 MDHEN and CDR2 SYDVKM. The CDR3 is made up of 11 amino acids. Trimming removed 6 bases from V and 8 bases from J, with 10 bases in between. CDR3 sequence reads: CASSKEWGYTF. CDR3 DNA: TGTGCCAGCAGCAAAGAATGGGGCTACACCTTC.

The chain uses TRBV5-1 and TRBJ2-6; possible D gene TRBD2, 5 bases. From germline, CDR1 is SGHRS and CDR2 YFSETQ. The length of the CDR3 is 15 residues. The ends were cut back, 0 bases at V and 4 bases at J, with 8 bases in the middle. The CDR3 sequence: CASSLDGNGANVLTF. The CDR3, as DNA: TGCGCCAGCAGCTTGGACGGGAACGGGGCCAACGTCCTGACTTTC. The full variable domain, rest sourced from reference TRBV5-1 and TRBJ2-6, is KAGVTQTPRYLIKTRGQQVTLSCSPISGHRSVSWYQQTPGQGLQFLFEYFSETQRNKGNFPGRFSGRQFSNSRSEMNVSTLELGDSALYLCASSLDGNGANVLTFGAGSRLTVL.

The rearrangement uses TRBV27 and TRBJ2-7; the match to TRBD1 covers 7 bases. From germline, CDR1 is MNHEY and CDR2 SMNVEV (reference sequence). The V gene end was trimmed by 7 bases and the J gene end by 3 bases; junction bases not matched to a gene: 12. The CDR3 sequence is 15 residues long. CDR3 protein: CASKVGTAALYEQYF. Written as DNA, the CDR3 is TGTGCCAGCAAGGTTGGGACAGCCGCCCTCTACGAGCAGTACTTC.

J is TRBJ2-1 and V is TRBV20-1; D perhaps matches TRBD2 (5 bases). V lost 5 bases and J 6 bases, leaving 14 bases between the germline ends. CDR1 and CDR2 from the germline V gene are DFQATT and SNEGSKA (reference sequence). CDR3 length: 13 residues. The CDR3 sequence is CSAFTFRGNEQFF. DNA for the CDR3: TGCAGTGCTTTTACCTTTCGGGGCAATGAGCAGTTCTTC.

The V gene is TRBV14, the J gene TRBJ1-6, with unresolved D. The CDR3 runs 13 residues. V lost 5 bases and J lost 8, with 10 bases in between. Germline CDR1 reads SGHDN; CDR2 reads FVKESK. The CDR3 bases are TGTGCCAGCAGCAAATACTTGGATTCACCCCTCCACTTT. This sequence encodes CASSKYLDSPLHF.

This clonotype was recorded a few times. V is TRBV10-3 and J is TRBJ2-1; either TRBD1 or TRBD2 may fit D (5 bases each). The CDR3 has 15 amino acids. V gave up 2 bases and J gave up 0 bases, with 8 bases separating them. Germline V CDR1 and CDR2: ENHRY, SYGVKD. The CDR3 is CAISEEGPSYNEQFF. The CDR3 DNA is TGTGCCATCAGTGAGGAGGGGCCCTCCTACAATGAGCAGTTCTTC.

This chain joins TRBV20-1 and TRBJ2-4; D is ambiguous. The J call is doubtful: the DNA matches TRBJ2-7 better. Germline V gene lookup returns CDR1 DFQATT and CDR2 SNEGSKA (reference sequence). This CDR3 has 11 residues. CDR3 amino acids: CSASGRYEQYF. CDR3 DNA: TGCAGTGCTAGTGGCCGGTACGAGCAGTACTTC.

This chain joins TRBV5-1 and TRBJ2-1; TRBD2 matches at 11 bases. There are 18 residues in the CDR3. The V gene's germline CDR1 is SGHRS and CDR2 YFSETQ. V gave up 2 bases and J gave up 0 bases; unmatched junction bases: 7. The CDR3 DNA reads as TGCGCCAGCAGCTTAGGACTAGCGGGTAGGAGCTCCTACAATGAGCAGTTCTTC. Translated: CASSLGLAGRSSYNEQFF.

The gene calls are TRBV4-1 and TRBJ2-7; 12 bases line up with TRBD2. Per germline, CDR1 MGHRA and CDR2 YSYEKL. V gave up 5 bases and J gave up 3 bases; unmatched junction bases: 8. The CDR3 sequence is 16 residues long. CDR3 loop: CASSAAGTSGFYEQYF. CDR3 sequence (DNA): TGCGCCAGCAGCGCCGCGGGGACTAGCGGGTTCTACGAGCAGTACTTC.

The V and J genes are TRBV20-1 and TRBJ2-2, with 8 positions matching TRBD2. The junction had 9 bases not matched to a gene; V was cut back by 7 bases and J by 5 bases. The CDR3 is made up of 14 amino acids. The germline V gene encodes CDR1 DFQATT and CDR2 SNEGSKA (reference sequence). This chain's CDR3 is CSVYGTRGTGELFF. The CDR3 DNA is TGCAGTGTTTACGGGACTAGAGGAACCGGGGAGCTGTTTTTT.

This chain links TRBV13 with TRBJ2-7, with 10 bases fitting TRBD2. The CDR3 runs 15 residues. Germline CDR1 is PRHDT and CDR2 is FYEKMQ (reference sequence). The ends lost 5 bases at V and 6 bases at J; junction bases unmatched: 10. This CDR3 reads CASSDLAGVEGEQYF. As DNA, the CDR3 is TGTGCCAGCAGCGACCTAGCGGGAGTTGAGGGCGAGCAGTACTTC.

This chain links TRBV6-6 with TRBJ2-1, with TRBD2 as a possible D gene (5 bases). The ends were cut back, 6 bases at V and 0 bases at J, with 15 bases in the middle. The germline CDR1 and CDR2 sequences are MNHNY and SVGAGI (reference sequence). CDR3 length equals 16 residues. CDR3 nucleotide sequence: TGTGCCAGCAGGCGGGCCCAGATTAGCTCCTACAATGAGCAGTTCTTC. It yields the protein CASRRAQISSYNEQFF.

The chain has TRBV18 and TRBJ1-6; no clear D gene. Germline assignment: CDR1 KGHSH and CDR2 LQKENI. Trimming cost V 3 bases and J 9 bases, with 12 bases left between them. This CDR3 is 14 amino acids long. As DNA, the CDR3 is TGTGCCAGCTCACCTTCAGGCAAGGGTTCACCCCTCCACTTT. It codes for CASSPSGKGSPLHF.

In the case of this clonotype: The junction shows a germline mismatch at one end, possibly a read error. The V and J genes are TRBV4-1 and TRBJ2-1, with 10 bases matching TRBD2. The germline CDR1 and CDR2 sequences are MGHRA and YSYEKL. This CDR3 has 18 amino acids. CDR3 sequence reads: CAGSQPLAGSSSYNEQFF. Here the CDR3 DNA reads TGCGCCGGCAGCCAACCACTAGCGGGGTCGAGCTCCTACAATGAGCAGTTCTTC.

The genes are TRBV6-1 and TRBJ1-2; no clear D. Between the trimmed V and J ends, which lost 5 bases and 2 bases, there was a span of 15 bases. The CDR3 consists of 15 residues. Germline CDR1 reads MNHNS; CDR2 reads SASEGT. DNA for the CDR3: TGTGCCAGCAGTTGGGAGTTGGGTATGAACTATGGCTACACCTTC. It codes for CASSWELGMNYGYTF.

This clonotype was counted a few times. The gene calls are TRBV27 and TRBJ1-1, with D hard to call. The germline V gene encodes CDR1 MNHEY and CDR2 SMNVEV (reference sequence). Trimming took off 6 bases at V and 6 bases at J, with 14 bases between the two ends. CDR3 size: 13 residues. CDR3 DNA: TGTGCCAGCAGGAGTCTAGGTGGCGCTGAAGCTTTCTTT. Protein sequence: CASRSLGGAEAFF.

The CDR3 coding sequence is TGTGCCAGCAGCCGAGACCCTCAATCCATTTACAATGAGCAGTTCTTC. Translation gives CASSRDPQSIYNEQFF. V usage is TRBV3-1 and J usage is TRBJ2-1; D not resolved. The CDR3 is 16 residues long. V shed 4 bases and J shed 4 bases, with 17 bases lying between them. Germline V gene data show CDR1 as LGHDT and CDR2 as YNNKEL (reference sequence).

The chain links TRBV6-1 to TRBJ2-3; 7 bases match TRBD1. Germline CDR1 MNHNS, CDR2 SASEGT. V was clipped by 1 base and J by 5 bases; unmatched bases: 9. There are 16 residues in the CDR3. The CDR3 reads CASSEGGSQGVDTQYF. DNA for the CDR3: TGTGCCAGCAGTGAAGGGGGCAGCCAGGGGGTAGATACGCAGTATTTT.

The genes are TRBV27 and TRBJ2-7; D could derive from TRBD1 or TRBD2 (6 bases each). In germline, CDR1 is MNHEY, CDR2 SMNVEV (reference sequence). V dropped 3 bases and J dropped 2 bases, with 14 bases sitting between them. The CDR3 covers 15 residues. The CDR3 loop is CASSFARGATYEQYF. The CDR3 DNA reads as TGTGCCAGCAGTTTCGCTAGGGGGGCTACCTACGAGCAGTACTTC.

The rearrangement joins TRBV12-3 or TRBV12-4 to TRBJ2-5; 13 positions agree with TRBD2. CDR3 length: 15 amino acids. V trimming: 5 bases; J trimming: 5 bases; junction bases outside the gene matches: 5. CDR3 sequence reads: CASSHGTSGIETQYF. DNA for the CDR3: TGTGCCAGCAGTCACGGGACTAGCGGGATTGAGACCCAGTACTTC.

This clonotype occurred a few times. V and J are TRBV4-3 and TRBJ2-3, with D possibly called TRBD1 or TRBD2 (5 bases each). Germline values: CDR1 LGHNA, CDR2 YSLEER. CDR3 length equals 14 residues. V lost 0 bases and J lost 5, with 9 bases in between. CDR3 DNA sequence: TGCGCCAGCAGCCAAGATGTGAGGGGAGATACGCAGTATTTT. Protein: CASSQDVRGDTQYF.